This TCR beta chain was sequenced in a study of T-cell reconstitution after alpha-beta-depleted transplantation in children. The germline gives CDR1 SGHDT, CDR2 YYEEEE. CDR3 length: 13 residues. The V gene lost 1 base and the J gene lost 4 bases, with 6 bases spanning the gap. This clonotype has ten or more counts. During its preparation, the TCRbeta library received unique molecular identifiers. One entry per CDR3 protein results from TCRdb running MiXCR on the PCR reads. The profile covers around 680,000 distinct CDR3 sequences, with 16% appearing a single time and approximately 1% taken by the ten largest.

The chain employs TRBV5-6 and TRBJ1-5, with D hard to call. The TCR originated in a human donor who donated a stem cell graft to a child with acute myeloid leukemia. The source was PBMCs from the stem cell graft donor, collected from the stem cell graft. The CDR3 DNA follows: TGTGCCAGCAGCTTGACCCATAATCAGCCCCAGCATTTT. Amino acids: CASSLTHNQPQHF.